What follows are 21 T cell receptor beta chains derived from one specimen sequenced in a study of graft-versus-host responses after intestinal transplantation. Libraries were prepared by immunoSEQ multiplex PCR; TCRdb keeps only in-frame clonotypes and omits some of them. The sample comprises nearly 20,000 clones, around 86% of which are singletons, and 8% to 9.5% rests with the top ten. The source was PBMCs, collected around 230 days after intestinal transplant. These receptors originate from a human patient who received an intestinal transplant, so some T cells may come from the graft donor.

The rearrangement links TRBV5-1 to TRBJ2-1; either TRBD1 or TRBD2 may supply D (5 bases each). The V gene's germline CDR1 is SGHRS and CDR2 YFSETQ. V lost 4 bases to trimming and J lost 3 bases, with 26 bases between them. The CDR3 contains 19 residues. CDR3 DNA sequence: TGCGCCAGCAGCCTTATGGAGTCTGCTGGGGACCTAAGCTACAATGAGCAGTTCTTC. This encodes CASSLMESAGDLSYNEQFF.

V and J are TRBV6-5 and TRBJ1-5; D uncertain. Germline values: CDR1 MNHEY, CDR2 SVGAGI. The V end was cut by 6 bases, the J end by 2 bases, with 11 bases between. The CDR3 extends over 14 amino acids. The CDR3 loop reads CASSLVLGNQPQHF. Here the CDR3 DNA reads TGTGCCAGCAGCCTCGTGTTGGGCAATCAGCCCCAGCATTTT.

The V gene is TRBV5-1, the J gene TRBJ1-2; weak D call: TRBD1 (6 bases). V gave up 3 bases and J gave up 5 bases, with 14 bases separating them. Germline V CDR1 and CDR2: SGHRS, YFSETQ. The CDR3 is 14 amino acids. The CDR3 sequence: CASSYETTGYGYTF. The CDR3 region has the DNA TGCGCCAGCAGCTACGAGACCACAGGGTATGGCTACACCTTC.

V usage is TRBV19 and J usage is TRBJ2-6; TRBD1 aligns across 11 bases. V shed 4 bases and J 0 bases; nucleotides not matched to a gene: 5. CDR1 and CDR2 from the germline V gene are LNHDA and SQIVND (reference sequence). The CDR3 loop spans 18 amino acids. DNA of the CDR3: TGTGCCAGTAGTACACGGACAGGGGGCTACTCTGGGGCCAACGTCCTGACTTTC. This sequence encodes CASSTRTGGYSGANVLTF.

The V gene is TRBV29-1, the J gene TRBJ2-1, with 16 bases that match TRBD2. This CDR3 has 15 amino acids. In germline, CDR1 is SQVTM, CDR2 ANQGSEA. The J segment lost 9 bases and the V segment lost 7 bases, leaving 9 bases of the junction unmatched. The CDR3: CSARGTSGGAVEQFF. The CDR3 DNA reads as TGCAGCGCCCGGGGGACTAGCGGGGGGGCGGTTGAGCAGTTCTTC.

The table lists this clone with a count of one. V usage is TRBV6-5 and J usage is TRBJ2-1, with a tentative D call TRBD1 (6 bases). CDR3 length: 15 residues. The V gene lost 0 bases and the J gene lost 10 bases, with 16 bases spanning the gap. In germline, CDR1 is MNHEY, CDR2 SVGAGI. The CDR3 DNA is TGTGCCAGCAGTTACTCGGGGTGGGGGCGCGGCGAGCAGTTCTTC. Its translation: CASSYSGWGRGEQFF.

This chain joins TRBV2 and TRBJ2-5; possibly TRBD1 or TRBD2 for D (5 bases each). The end of the DNA fits TRBJ2-7 better, so the J call may be wrong. There are 16 residues in the CDR3. Germline V gives CDR1 SNHLY, CDR2 FYNNEI. Here the CDR3 reads CASSAGGFYGSYEQYF. The CDR3 nucleotides are TGTGCCAGCAGTGCTGGGGGATTCTACGGATCCTACGAGCAGTACTTC.

The chain carries TRBV4-1 and TRBJ1-1; D unresolved. CDR3 length equals 12 residues. Trimming cost V 0 bases and J 11 bases, with 10 bases left between them. From germline, CDR1 is MGHRA and CDR2 YSYEKL. CDR3 protein: CASSQEDGRAFF. CDR3 coding DNA: TGCGCCAGCAGCCAAGAAGACGGTAGGGCTTTCTTT.

J is TRBJ2-1 and V is TRBV6-5; 9 positions match TRBD2. After removal of 6 bases from V and 7 bases from J, the junction contained 10 bases not matched to a gene. Germline assignment: CDR1 MNHEY and CDR2 SVGAGI. This CDR3 spans 15 amino acids. DNA of the CDR3: TGTGCCAGCAGCCGGGCGGGACTAGCAGGTAATGAGCAGTTCTTC. Its protein product is CASSRAGLAGNEQFF.

This chain joins TRBV6-5 and TRBJ1-1, with D maybe TRBD1 (6 bases). V lost 8 bases, J lost 0 bases, and 16 bases lay in between. Germline V gene sequence: CDR1 MNHEY, CDR2 SVGAGI. The CDR3 has 15 residues. This CDR3 is CASGKTGAVNTEAFF. The CDR3 DNA is TGTGCCAGCGGGAAGACGGGGGCGGTGAACACTGAAGCTTTCTTT.

The V call is TRBV7-9, the J call TRBJ2-3; 7 bases align to TRBD1. The length of the CDR3 is 18 residues. The V and J ends lost 4 bases and 0 bases, in that order; junction bases with no gene match: 13. Germline CDR1 is SEHNR and CDR2 is FQNEAQ (reference sequence). This chain's CDR3 is CASSSTILRDRSTDTQYF. The DNA of the CDR3 is TGTGCCAGCAGCTCGACGATCCTCCGGGACAGAAGCACAGATACGCAGTATTTT.

The V and J genes are TRBV28 and TRBJ2-1, with 10 nucleotides matching TRBD2. V was pared by 6 bases and J by 4 bases, with 6 bases of the junction left unmatched. This CDR3 has 15 residues. The germline V gene encodes CDR1 MDHEN and CDR2 SYDVKM. The CDR3 sequence is CASRSTSGAYNEQFF. The DNA of the CDR3 is TGTGCCAGCAGATCAACTAGCGGGGCTTACAATGAGCAGTTCTTC.

The V and J genes are TRBV27 and TRBJ1-2; perhaps TRBD1 as D (5 bases). CDR3 length: 14 residues. V was clipped by 8 bases and J by 4 bases, with 17 bases between them. Germline V gene sequence: CDR1 MNHEY, CDR2 SMNVEV (reference sequence). The chain's CDR3 is CASGLRDSFYGYTF. The CDR3 DNA is TGTGCCAGCGGATTACGAGACAGTTTCTATGGCTACACCTTC.

The CDR3 DNA reads as TGTGCCACCAGCAGAGATAGGTCATTTGAAGCTTTCTTT. Its protein product is CATSRDRSFEAFF. The chain links TRBV15 to TRBJ1-1; the D is unclear. V lost 0 bases, J lost 7 bases, and 9 bases lay in between. Germline V gives CDR1 LNHNV, CDR2 YYDKDF (reference sequence). CDR3 length: 13 amino acids.

This rearrangement joins TRBV5-1 to TRBJ1-3; D is perhaps TRBD1 (5 bases). Trimming pared 4 bases from V and 3 bases from J, leaving 14 bases between. Germline CDR1 and CDR2: SGHRS and YFSETQ. This CDR3 is 15 amino acids long. In DNA form, the CDR3 reads TGCGCCAGCAGCCCCCCGACAGCGGATGGAAACACCATATATTTT. This translates into CASSPPTADGNTIYF.

The chain employs TRBV30 and TRBJ2-6; no clear D gene. CDR1 and CDR2 from the germline V gene are GTSNPN and SVGIG (reference sequence). The V end was cut by 5 bases, the J end by 3 bases, with 14 bases between. This CDR3 contains 15 residues. CDR3 nucleotide sequence: TGTGCCTGGGGGTCGAGGTGGTTTGGGGCCAACGTCCTGACTTTC. Amino acids: CAWGSRWFGANVLTF.

V and J are TRBV7-6 and TRBJ2-1; TRBD2 agrees at 9 bases. Trimming cost V 3 bases and J 7 bases; bases outside gene matches: 7. The V gene's germline CDR1 is SGHVS and CDR2 FNYEAQ. The CDR3 loop spans 15 amino acids. This CDR3 is CASSLYGGGGNEQFF. CDR3 DNA sequence: TGTGCCAGCAGCTTGTACGGCGGGGGGGGTAATGAGCAGTTCTTC.

The chain links TRBV11-2 to TRBJ1-1, with TRBD1 matching over 8 bases. The CDR3 covers 13 residues. The trim removed 5 bases at V and 7 bases at J, leaving 6 bases unmatched. Germline CDR1 is SGHAT and CDR2 is FQNNGV. The CDR3 nucleotides are TGTGCCAGCAGCCCCGACAGGGGTGTTGAAGCTTTCTTT. The encoded protein is CASSPDRGVEAFF.

The rearrangement joins TRBV9 to TRBJ2-3; D is perhaps TRBD2 (7 bases). The CDR3 consists of 19 residues. V gave up 0 bases and J gave up 2 bases, with 22 bases separating them. Per the germline V gene, CDR1 is SGDLS and CDR2 is YYNGEE. The CDR3 here is CASSVGIRGPGGHTDTQYF. CDR3 DNA: TGTGCCAGCAGCGTAGGGATCCGGGGGCCGGGGGGACACACAGATACGCAGTATTTT.

V gene TRBV10-2 combines with J gene TRBJ1-5, with D uncertain. The CDR3 is made up of 13 amino acids. V dropped 2 bases and J dropped 6 bases, with 8 bases sitting between them. Germline CDR1 and CDR2: WSHSY and SAAADI. The CDR3 DNA sequence: TGCGCCAGCAGTGAGGGGCGGGCTCAGCCCCAGCATTTT. This gives the protein CASSEGRAQPQHF.

The chain uses TRBV11-3 and TRBJ2-1, with D tentatively TRBD2 (6 bases). The CDR3 totals 15 residues. Deletions cut 0 bases from V and 6 bases from J, with 12 bases between. From germline, CDR1 is SGHNT and CDR2 YENEEA. This CDR3 is CASSLDGNSGNEQFF. In DNA form, the CDR3 reads TGTGCCAGCAGCTTAGATGGGAATAGCGGCAATGAGCAGTTCTTC.